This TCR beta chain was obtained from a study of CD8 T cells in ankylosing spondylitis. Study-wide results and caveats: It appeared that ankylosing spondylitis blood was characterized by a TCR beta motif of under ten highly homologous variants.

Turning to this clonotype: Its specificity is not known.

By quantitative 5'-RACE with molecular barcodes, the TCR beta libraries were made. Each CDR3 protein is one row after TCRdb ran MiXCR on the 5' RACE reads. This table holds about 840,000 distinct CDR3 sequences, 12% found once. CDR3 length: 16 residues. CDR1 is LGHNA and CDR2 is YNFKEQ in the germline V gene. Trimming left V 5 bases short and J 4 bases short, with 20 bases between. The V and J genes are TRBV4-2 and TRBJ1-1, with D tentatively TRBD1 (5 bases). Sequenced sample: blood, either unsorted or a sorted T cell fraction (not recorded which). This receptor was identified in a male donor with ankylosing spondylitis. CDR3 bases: TGTGCCAGCAGCGCAAGAAAAGGAGGGGAAAGCACTGAAGCTTTCTTT. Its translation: CASSARKGGESTEAFF.